Given below is one TCR beta chain in context. Its antigen is unknown. Semi-nested PCR with Nested Universal Primer A followed constant-region reverse priming of full-length variable regions. TCRdb reprocessed the 5' RACE reads with MiXCR, giving one entry per CDR3 protein. The sample lists some 32,000 distinct CDR3 sequences; approximately 25% were seen once. CDR3 length equals 13 residues. The junction had 7 bases not matched to a gene; V was cut back by 8 bases and J by 5 bases. Germline CDR1 reads LGHNA; CDR2 reads YSLEER. The memory fraction was CD4+CD45RO+CD25- cells. Study findings and constraints: Greatest tumor Treg TCR overlap was with tumor naive CD4+ cells. In terms of TCR gene usage, tumor memory CD4+ T cells clustered together with blood and lymph node memory CD4+ cells, as well as with lymph node naive CD4+ cells.

The TCR was taken from a female donor with breast cancer. The source material was memory CD4+ T cells sorted from blood. Subset described: memory CD4+ T cells, CD4+CD45RO+CD25-. This chain connects TRBV4-3 to TRBJ2-5; TRBD1 matches at 8 bases. The CDR3 protein is CASAQGARETQYF. The CDR3 coding sequence is TGCGCCAGCGCTCAGGGGGCGAGGGAGACCCAGTACTTC.